What follows are 23 T cell receptor beta chains derived from one specimen sequenced in a study of cytomegalovirus exposure and HLA in healthy donors. PCR primers comprised 60 Vbeta and 13 Jbeta primers. TCRdb's table, derived via immunoSEQ multiplex PCR, lists solely in-frame clones and lacks some. The sample lists 150,000 or so clones, roughly 76% occurring once. The source material was PBMCs. Receptors originate from a woman aged 18-29 years in good health and CMV-seropositive.

This chain joins TRBV9 and TRBJ2-7, with TRBD1 matching 8 bases. The germline V gene has CDR1 SGDLS and CDR2 YYNGEE. The junction had 8 bases not matched to a gene; V was cut back by 3 bases and J by 0 bases. CDR3 length: 16 amino acids. CDR3 sequence reads: CASSEGGQVHSYEQYF. The CDR3 nucleotides read TGTGCCAGCAGCGAGGGGGGACAGGTCCACTCCTACGAGCAGTACTTC.

The chain has TRBV5-1 and TRBJ1-2; possibly TRBD1 for D (6 bases). Germline V CDR1 and CDR2: SGHRS, YFSETQ. Trimming cost V 0 bases and J 6 bases, with 12 bases left between them. The CDR3 totals 14 residues. The CDR3 loop is CASSLAGGRDGYTF. Here the CDR3 DNA reads TGCGCCAGCAGCTTGGCCGGGGGGCGGGATGGCTACACCTTC.

The gene calls are TRBV9 and TRBJ2-2, with D unresolved. CDR1 and CDR2 from the germline V gene are SGDLS and YYNGEE. The CDR3 runs to 13 residues. V dropped 4 bases and J dropped 10 bases, with 14 bases sitting between them. The CDR3 DNA reads TGTGCCAGCAGCACTGGGCAGTATGCGGAGCTGTTTTTT. Amino acids: CASSTGQYAELFF. The whole variable domain, filled in from reference TRBV9 and TRBJ2-2, reads DSGVTQTPKHLITATGQRVTLRCSPRSGDLSVYWYQQSLDQGLQFLIQYYNGEERAKGNILERFSAQQFPDLHSELNLSSLELGDSALYFCASSTGQYAELFFGEGSRLTVL.

The V gene is TRBV5-1, the J gene TRBJ2-7; D might be TRBD1 (5 bases). Germline V gives CDR1 SGHRS, CDR2 YFSETQ. The CDR3 has 13 amino acids. Trimming shortened V by 1 base and J by 3 bases, and 8 bases separated the two germline ends. CDR3 sequence: CASSLLGLYEQYF. In DNA form, the CDR3 reads TGCGCCAGCAGCTTGTTGGGGCTCTACGAGCAGTACTTC.

The chain links TRBV7-8 to TRBJ1-5; D perhaps matches TRBD1 (6 bases). Trimming took 5 bases from V and 6 from J, leaving 20 bases between them. Germline V gene data show CDR1 as SGHVS and CDR2 as FQNEAQ. The CDR3 is 16 residues long. The CDR3 sequence is CASSQNAGGDSQPQHF. As DNA, the CDR3 is TGTGCCAGCAGCCAAAATGCGGGGGGCGACAGTCAGCCCCAGCATTTT.

The chain carries TRBV5-4 and TRBJ1-1; possibly TRBD1 for D (6 bases). The CDR3 runs 16 residues. The germline CDR1 and CDR2 sequences are SGHNT and YYREEE (reference sequence). Trimming removed 3 bases at V and 2 bases at J, with 17 bases between. CDR3 DNA sequence: TGTGCCAGCAGCTGGGACCCTGGACAGCTAAACACTGAAGCTTTCTTT. Its protein product is CASSWDPGQLNTEAFF.

The J gene is TRBJ1-2, the V gene TRBV27; TRBD1 is a possible D gene (5 bases). The CDR3 runs 15 residues. Looked up from germline, CDR1 is MNHEY and CDR2 is SMNVEV (reference sequence). V lost 6 bases, J lost 4 bases, and 18 bases lay in between. The CDR3 sequence: CASSRRQSGTYGYTF. CDR3 in DNA: TGTGCCAGCAGCCGCCGACAGAGTGGAACCTATGGCTACACCTTC.

The chain couples TRBV7-6 to TRBJ2-1, with TRBD2 as a possible D gene (7 bases). This CDR3 has 14 residues. CDR1 and CDR2 from the germline V gene are SGHVS and FNYEAQ. Trimming cost V 0 bases and J 8 bases, with 11 bases left between them. CDR3 region: CASSLAGGRDEQFF. CDR3 DNA sequence: TGTGCCAGCAGCTTAGCGGGGGGGCGGGATGAGCAGTTCTTC.

The J gene is TRBJ2-7, the V gene TRBV10-1, with D perhaps TRBD2 (6 bases). The V gene lost 6 bases and the J gene lost 2 bases, with 14 bases spanning the gap. In germline, CDR1 is WNHNN, CDR2 SYGVQD (reference sequence). This CDR3 region has 14 residues. The CDR3 DNA reads as TGCGCCAGCAGGATGGCAGGGAGGACCTACGAGCAGTACTTC. This codes for CASRMAGRTYEQYF.

The chain links TRBV14 to TRBJ1-2, with 9 bases identical to TRBD1. Germline CDR1 reads SGHDN; CDR2 reads FVKESK. Germline trimming cut 4 bases from V and 7 bases from J; bases unmatched to any gene: 10. This CDR3 comprises 15 residues. CDR3 residues: CASSLVGQGLSGYTF. The CDR3 region has the DNA TGTGCCAGCAGCCTGGTCGGACAGGGGTTGAGTGGCTACACCTTC.

The V gene is TRBV28, the J gene TRBJ1-2, with 8 bases identical to TRBD1. The CDR3 runs 15 residues. CDR1 and CDR2 (germline): MDHEN, SYDVKM. Trimming took 5 bases from V and 4 from J; bases not matched to a gene: 9. The CDR3 DNA reads TGTGCCAGCAGTCCCGGACAGGGCCGTTTCTATGGCTACACCTTC. Protein product: CASSPGQGRFYGYTF.

The V gene is TRBV4-1, the J gene TRBJ1-4; 7 positions agree with TRBD1. Germline V gene lookup returns CDR1 MGHRA and CDR2 YSYEKL. This CDR3 comprises 16 residues. The junction had 11 bases not matched to a gene; V was cut back by 2 bases and J by 8 bases. The CDR3 is CASSQRGAGGGEKLFF. The CDR3, as DNA: TGCGCCAGCAGCCAAAGAGGGGCAGGGGGTGGGGAAAAACTGTTTTTT.

DNA for the CDR3: TGTGCCAGCAGCTCCGGACAGGAGCCCAATCAGCCCCAGCATTTT. Amino acids: CASSSGQEPNQPQHF. The chain combines TRBV11-2 with TRBJ1-5; 7 bases are shared with TRBD1. Per germline, CDR1 SGHAT and CDR2 FQNNGV. V lost 4 bases to trimming and J lost 3 bases; unmatched junction nucleotides: 6. The CDR3 runs to 15 residues.

This rearrangement joins TRBV7-2 to TRBJ1-6; the D is unclear. The CDR3 spans 15 residues. Germline-derived CDR1 and CDR2 are SGHTA and FQGNSA. With 5 bases removed from V and 5 bases from J, the gap between germline ends came to 13 bases. The CDR3 protein is CASSRWRRNNSPLHF. CDR3 DNA sequence: TGTGCCAGCAGCCGCTGGAGACGGAATAATTCACCCCTCCACTTT.

V usage is TRBV7-9 and J usage is TRBJ2-5; weak D call: TRBD1 (5 bases). The CDR3 sequence is 15 residues long. Germline CDR1 is SEHNR and CDR2 is FQNEAQ (reference sequence). V lost 7 bases to trimming and J lost 1 base, with 16 bases between them. CDR3 sequence reads: CASKPGPRGQETQYF. The DNA of the CDR3 is TGTGCCAGCAAACCCGGGCCTAGGGGCCAAGAGACCCAGTACTTC.

This chain links TRBV30 with TRBJ1-1; no reliable D call. CDR1 and CDR2 from the germline V gene are GTSNPN and SVGIG (reference sequence). V lost 3 bases, J lost 5 bases, and 13 bases lay in between. This CDR3 comprises 13 residues. CDR3 loop: CAWRSGEETEAFF. CDR3 nucleotide sequence: TGTGCCTGGAGGAGCGGGGAAGAGACTGAAGCTTTCTTT.

The chain recombines TRBV5-8 with TRBJ1-6; the D is unclear. The germline V and J ends were trimmed by 4 bases and 7 bases, with 15 bases remaining between them. Germline V gene lookup returns CDR1 SGHTS and CDR2 YDEGEE. The CDR3 spans 15 residues. The CDR3 protein is CASSPFRGANSPLHF. The DNA for the CDR3 is TGTGCCAGCAGCCCCTTCCGGGGTGCCAATTCACCCCTCCACTTT. The complete variable domain, with remaining parts taken from reference TRBV5-8 and TRBJ1-6, reads EAGVTQSPTHLIKTRGQQATLRCSPISGHTSVYWYQQALGLGLQFLLWYDEGEERNRGNFPPRFSGRQFPNYSSELNVNALELEDSALYLCASSPFRGANSPLHFGNGTRLTVT.

The chain's CDR3 is CASSVGTGGELETQYF. The CDR3 DNA sequence: TGTGCCAGCAGCGTAGGAACAGGGGGTGAATTGGAGACCCAGTACTTC. V usage is TRBV5-8 and J usage is TRBJ2-5; 8 bases are a match to TRBD1. The CDR3 runs to 16 residues. Germline V gene data show CDR1 as SGHTS and CDR2 as YDEGEE. J was trimmed by 5 bases and V by 4 bases; bases with no gene match: 13.

The V gene is TRBV11-2, the J gene TRBJ2-5; the match to TRBD2 covers 9 bases. There are 15 residues in the CDR3. The V segment lost 4 bases and the J segment 4 bases; nucleotides outside the gene matches: 7. CDR1 and CDR2 from the germline V gene are SGHAT and FQNNGV. Here the CDR3 DNA reads TGTGCCAGCAGCTCTGGACTAGCGCGTTCAGAGACCCAGTACTTC. It codes for CASSSGLARSETQYF.

The chain joins TRBV9 to TRBJ2-3; the D is unclear. Germline loops: CDR1 SGDLS, CDR2 YYNGEE. The CDR3 runs 14 residues. Trimming pared 3 bases from V and 4 bases from J, leaving 12 bases between. The CDR3, as DNA: TGTGCCAGCAGCGAAAGTCGGTTCGCAGATACGCAGTATTTT. As protein: CASSESRFADTQYF.

For the CDR3, the DNA is TGTGCCAGCAGTACAGTCGGAATGGGTGGCTACACCTTC. This translates into CASSTVGMGGYTF. J is TRBJ1-2 and V is TRBV6-5; D is unresolved. Trimming left V 5 bases short and J 7 bases short, with 14 bases between. This CDR3 comprises 13 residues. Germline values: CDR1 MNHEY, CDR2 SVGAGI.

This chain links TRBV6-6 with TRBJ1-6, with D unresolved. In germline, CDR1 is MNHNY, CDR2 SVGAGI (reference sequence). This CDR3 has 11 residues. V lost 0 bases, J lost 14 bases, and 5 bases lay in between. The CDR3 here is CASSYSRSLHF. CDR3 in DNA: TGTGCCAGCAGTTACTCGCGCTCCCTCCACTTT.

V usage is TRBV4-2 and J usage is TRBJ2-6; D unresolved. This CDR3 contains 16 residues. The V gene's germline CDR1 is LGHNA and CDR2 YNFKEQ. With 0 bases removed from V and 0 bases from J, the gap between germline ends came to 6 bases. DNA of the CDR3: TGTGCCAGCAGCCAAGATCAGGACTCTGGGGCCAACGTCCTGACTTTC. Translated: CASSQDQDSGANVLTF.